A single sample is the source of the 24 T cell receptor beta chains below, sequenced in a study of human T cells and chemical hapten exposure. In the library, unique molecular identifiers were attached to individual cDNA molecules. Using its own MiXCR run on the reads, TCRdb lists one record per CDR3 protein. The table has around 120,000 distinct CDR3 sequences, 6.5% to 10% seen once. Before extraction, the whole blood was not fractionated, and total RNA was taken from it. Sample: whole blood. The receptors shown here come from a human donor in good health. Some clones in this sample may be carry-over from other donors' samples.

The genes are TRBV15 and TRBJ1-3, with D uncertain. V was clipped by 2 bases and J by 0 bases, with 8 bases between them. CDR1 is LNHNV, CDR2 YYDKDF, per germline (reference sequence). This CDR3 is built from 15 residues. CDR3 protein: CATSRRANSGNTIYF. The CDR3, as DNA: TGTGCCACCAGCAGAAGGGCCAACTCTGGAAACACCATATATTTT.

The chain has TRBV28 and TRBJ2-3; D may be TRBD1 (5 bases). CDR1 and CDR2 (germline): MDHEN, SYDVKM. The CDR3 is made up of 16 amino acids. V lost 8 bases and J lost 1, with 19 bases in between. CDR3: CASGSRGAPRTDTQYF. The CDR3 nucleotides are TGTGCCAGCGGATCTCGTGGGGCCCCACGCACAGATACGCAGTATTTT.

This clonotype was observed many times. The CDR3 sequence is CASSQMGPGGTEAFF. CDR3 bases: TGCGCCAGCAGCCAAATGGGACCCGGAGGCACTGAAGCTTTCTTT. The chain is built from TRBV4-3 and TRBJ1-1; D possibly corresponds to TRBD1 (5 bases). Trimming removed 2 bases from V and 4 bases from J, with 14 bases in between. In germline, CDR1 is LGHNA, CDR2 YSLEER. The CDR3 loop spans 15 amino acids.

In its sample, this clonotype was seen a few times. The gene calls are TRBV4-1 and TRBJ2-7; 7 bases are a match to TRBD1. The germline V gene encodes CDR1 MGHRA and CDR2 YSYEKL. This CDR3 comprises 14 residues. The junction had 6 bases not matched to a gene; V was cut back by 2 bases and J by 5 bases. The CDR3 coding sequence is TGCGCCAGCAGCCAACGAGCCCAGGGGGACGAGCAGTACTTC. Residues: CASSQRAQGDEQYF.

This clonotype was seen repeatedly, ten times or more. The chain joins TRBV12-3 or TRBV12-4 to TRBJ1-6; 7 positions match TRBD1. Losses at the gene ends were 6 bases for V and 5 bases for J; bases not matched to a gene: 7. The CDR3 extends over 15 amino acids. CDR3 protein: CASSLQGINNSPLHF. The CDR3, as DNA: TGTGCCAGCAGCCTACAGGGGATAAATAATTCACCCCTCCACTTT.

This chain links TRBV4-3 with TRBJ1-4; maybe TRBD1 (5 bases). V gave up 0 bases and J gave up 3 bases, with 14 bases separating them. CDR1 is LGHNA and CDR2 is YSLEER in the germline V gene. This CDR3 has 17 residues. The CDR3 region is CASSQEGGATANEKLFF. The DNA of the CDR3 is TGCGCCAGCAGCCAAGAGGGAGGGGCGACGGCTAATGAAAAACTGTTTTTT.

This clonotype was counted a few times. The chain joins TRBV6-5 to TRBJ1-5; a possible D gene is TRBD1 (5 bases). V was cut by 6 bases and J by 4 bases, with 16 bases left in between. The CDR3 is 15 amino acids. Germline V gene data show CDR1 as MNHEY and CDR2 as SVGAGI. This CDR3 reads CASSHDGGRNQPQHF. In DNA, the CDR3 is TGTGCCAGCAGCCATGACGGGGGTAGGAATCAGCCCCAGCATTTT.

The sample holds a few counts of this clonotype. The CDR3 is CASSLAQGALGNEQFF. DNA for the CDR3: TGTGCCAGCAGCTTAGCACAGGGGGCGCTGGGCAATGAGCAGTTCTTC. The genes are TRBV7-9 and TRBJ2-1, with 9 nucleotides matching TRBD1. CDR1 and CDR2 (germline): SEHNR, FQNEAQ (reference sequence). The CDR3 totals 16 residues. Trimming removed 0 bases from V and 6 bases from J; junction bases left unmatched: 6. Together with reference TRBV7-9 and TRBJ2-1, the CDR3 gives the full variable domain: DTGVSQNPRHKITKRGQNVTFRCDPISEHNRLYWYRQTLGQGPEFLTYFQNEAQLEKSRLLSDRFSAERPKGSFSTLEIQRTEQGDSAMYLCASSLAQGALGNEQFFGPGTRLTVL.

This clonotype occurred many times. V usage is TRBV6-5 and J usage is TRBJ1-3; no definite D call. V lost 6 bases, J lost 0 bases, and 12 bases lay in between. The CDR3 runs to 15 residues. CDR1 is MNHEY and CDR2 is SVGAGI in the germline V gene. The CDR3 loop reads CASSLSLDSGNTIYF. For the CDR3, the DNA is TGTGCCAGCAGCCTGAGTCTGGACTCTGGAAACACCATATATTTT.

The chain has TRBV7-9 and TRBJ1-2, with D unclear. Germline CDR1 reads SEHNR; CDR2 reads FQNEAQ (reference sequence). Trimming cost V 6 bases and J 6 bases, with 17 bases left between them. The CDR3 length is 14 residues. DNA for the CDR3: TGTGCCAGCAGTTACACCAGCGGGCTGGATGGCTACACCTTC. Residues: CASSYTSGLDGYTF. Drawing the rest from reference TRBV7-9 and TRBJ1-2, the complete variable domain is DTGVSQNPRHKITKRGQNVTFRCDPISEHNRLYWYRQTLGQGPEFLTYFQNEAQLEKSRLLSDRFSAERPKGSFSTLEIQRTEQGDSAMYLCASSYTSGLDGYTFGSGTRLTVV.

As DNA, the CDR3 is TGTGCCATCAGTACGGACCACCAACTGTACGAGCAGTACTTC. Its translation is CAISTDHQLYEQYF. The rearrangement joins TRBV10-3 to TRBJ2-7; D is unclear. V lost 5 bases, J lost 4 bases, and 15 bases lay in between. CDR1 and CDR2 (germline): ENHRY, SYGVKD. This CDR3 is 14 amino acids long.

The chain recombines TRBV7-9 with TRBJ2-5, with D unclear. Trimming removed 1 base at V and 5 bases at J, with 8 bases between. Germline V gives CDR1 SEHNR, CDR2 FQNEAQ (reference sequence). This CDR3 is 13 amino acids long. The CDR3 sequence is CASSLVLLETQYF. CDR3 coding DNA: TGTGCCAGCAGCTTAGTCCTGTTGGAGACCCAGTACTTC.

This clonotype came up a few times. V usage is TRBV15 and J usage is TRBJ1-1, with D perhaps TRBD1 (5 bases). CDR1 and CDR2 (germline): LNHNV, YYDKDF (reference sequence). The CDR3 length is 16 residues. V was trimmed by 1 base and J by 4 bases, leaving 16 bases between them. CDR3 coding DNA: TGTGCCACCAGCAGAGTGGTCGGGGCTGGTGGCACTGAAGCTTTCTTT. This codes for CATSRVVGAGGTEAFF.

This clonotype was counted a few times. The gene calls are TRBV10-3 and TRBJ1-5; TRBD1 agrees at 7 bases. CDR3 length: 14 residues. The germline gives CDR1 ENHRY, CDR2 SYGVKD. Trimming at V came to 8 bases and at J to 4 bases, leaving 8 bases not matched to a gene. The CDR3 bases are TGTGCCATCGGGCCACAGGGGCGGAATCAGCCCCAGCATTTT. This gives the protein CAIGPQGRNQPQHF.

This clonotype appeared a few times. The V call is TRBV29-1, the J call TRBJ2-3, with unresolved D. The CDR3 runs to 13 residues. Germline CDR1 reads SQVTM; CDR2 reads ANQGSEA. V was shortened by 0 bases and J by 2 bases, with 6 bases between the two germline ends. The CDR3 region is CSVEDSATDTQYF. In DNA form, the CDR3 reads TGCAGCGTTGAAGACAGTGCCACAGATACGCAGTATTTT.

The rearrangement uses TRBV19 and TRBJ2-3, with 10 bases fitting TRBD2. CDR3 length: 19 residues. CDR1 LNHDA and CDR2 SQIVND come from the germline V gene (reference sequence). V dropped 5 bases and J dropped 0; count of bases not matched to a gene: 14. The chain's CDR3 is CASSAWLAGVGTSTDTQYF. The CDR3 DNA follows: TGTGCCAGTAGTGCGTGGCTAGCGGGAGTGGGGACTAGCACAGATACGCAGTATTTT.

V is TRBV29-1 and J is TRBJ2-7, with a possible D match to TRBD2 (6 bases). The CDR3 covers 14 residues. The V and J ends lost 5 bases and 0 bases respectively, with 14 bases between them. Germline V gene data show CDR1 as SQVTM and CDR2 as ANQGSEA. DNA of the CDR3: TGCAGCGTTTCGCCCGGGAGTATCTCCTACGAGCAGTACTTC. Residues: CSVSPGSISYEQYF.

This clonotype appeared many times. The CDR3 coding sequence is TGCAGCGTTGAAAGCCCCCATAATTCACCCCTCCACTTT. Protein: CSVESPHNSPLHF. The gene calls are TRBV29-1 and TRBJ1-6; D ambiguous. The CDR3 covers 13 residues. Trimming pared 2 bases from V and 5 bases from J, leaving 7 bases between. In germline, CDR1 is SQVTM, CDR2 ANQGSEA.

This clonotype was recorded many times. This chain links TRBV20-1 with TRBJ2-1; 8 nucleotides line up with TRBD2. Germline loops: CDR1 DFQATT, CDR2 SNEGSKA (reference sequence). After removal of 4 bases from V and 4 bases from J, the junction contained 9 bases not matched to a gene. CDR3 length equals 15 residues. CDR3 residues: CSAKPAGASYNEQFF. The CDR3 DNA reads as TGCAGTGCTAAACCAGCGGGGGCTTCTTACAATGAGCAGTTCTTC.

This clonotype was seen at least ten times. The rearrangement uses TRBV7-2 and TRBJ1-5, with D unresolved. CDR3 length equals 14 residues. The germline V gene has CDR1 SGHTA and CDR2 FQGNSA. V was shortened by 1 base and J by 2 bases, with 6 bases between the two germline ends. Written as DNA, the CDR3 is TGTGCCAGCAGCTTAGGGGGAGGCAATCAGCCCCAGCATTTT. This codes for CASSLGGGNQPQHF.

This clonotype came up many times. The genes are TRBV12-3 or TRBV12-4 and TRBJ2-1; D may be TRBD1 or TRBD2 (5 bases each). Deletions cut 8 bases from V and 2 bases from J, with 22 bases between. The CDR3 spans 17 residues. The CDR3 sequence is CASDNKTGAGPYNEQFF. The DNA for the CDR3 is TGTGCCAGCGATAATAAAACCGGGGCAGGGCCCTACAATGAGCAGTTCTTC.

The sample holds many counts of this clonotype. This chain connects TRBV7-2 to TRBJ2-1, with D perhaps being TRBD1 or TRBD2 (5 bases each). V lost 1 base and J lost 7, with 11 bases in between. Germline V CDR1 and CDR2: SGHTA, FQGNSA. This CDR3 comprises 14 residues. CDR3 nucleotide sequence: TGTGCCAGCAGCTTAGACGGGGCCCGTAATGAGCAGTTCTTC. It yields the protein CASSLDGARNEQFF.

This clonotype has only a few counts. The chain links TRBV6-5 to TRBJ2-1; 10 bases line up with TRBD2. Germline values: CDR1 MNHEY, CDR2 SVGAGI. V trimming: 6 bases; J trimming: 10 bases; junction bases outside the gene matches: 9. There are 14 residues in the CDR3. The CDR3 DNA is TGTGCCAGCAGAGAGCGGGGGGGAGCACGGGAGCAGTTCTTC. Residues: CASRERGGAREQFF.

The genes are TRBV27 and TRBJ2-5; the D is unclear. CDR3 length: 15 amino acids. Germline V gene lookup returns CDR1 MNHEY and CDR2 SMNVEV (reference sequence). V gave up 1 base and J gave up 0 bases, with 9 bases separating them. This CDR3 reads CASSLYTSYQETQYF. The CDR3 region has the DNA TGTGCCAGCAGTTTATATACCTCGTACCAAGAGACCCAGTACTTC.